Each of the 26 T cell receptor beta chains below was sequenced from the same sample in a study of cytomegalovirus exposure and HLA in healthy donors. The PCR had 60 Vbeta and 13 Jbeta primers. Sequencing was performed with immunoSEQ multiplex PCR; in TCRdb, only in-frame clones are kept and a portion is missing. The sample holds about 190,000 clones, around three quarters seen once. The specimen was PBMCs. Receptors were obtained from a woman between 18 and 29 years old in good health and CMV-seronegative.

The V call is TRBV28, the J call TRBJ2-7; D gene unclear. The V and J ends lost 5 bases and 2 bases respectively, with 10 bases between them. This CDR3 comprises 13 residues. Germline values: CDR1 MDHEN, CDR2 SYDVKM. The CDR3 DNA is TGTGCCAGCAGTAACAGTGCCCCCTACGAGCAGTACTTC. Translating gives CASSNSAPYEQYF.

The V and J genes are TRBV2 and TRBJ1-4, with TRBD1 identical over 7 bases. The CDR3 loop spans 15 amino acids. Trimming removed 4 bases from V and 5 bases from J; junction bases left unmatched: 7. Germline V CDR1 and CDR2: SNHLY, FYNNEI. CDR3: CASSGITGVNEKLFF. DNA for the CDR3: TGTGCCAGCAGTGGGATAACAGGGGTAAATGAAAAACTGTTTTTT.

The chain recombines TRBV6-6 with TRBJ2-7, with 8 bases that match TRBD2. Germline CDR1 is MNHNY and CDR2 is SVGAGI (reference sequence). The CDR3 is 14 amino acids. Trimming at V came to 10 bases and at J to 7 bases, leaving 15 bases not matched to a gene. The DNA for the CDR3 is TGTGCCATCCAAGCGGGAGATGCCCCCGGGGAGCAGTACTTC. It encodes CAIQAGDAPGEQYF.

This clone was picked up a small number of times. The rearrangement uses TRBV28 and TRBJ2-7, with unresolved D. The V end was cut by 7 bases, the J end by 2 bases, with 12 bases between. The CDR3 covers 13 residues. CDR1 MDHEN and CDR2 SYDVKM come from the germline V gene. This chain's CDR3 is CASKLPGTYEQYF. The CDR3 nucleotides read TGTGCCAGCAAGCTCCCGGGTACCTACGAGCAGTACTTC.

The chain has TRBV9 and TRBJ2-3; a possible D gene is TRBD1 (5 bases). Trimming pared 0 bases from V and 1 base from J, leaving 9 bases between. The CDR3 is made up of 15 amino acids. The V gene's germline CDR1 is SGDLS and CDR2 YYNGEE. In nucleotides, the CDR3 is TGTGCCAGCAGCGTAGTGGGCAGGGGCACAGATACGCAGTATTTT. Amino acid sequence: CASSVVGRGTDTQYF.

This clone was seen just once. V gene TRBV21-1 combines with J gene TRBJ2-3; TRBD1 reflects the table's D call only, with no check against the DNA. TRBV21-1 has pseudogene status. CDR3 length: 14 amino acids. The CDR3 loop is CASSNLQGIDTQYF. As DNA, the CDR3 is TGTGCCAGCAGCAACCTACAGGGAATAGATACGCAGTATTTT.

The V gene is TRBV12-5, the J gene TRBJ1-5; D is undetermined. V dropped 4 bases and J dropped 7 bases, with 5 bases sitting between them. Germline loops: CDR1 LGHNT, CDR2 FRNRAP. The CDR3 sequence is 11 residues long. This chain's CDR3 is CASGYEQPQHF. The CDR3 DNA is TGTGCTAGTGGTTATGAGCAGCCCCAGCATTTT.

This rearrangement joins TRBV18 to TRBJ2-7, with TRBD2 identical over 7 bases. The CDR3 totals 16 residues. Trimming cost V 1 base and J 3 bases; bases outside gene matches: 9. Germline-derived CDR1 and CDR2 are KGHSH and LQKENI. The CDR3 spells CASSPRAGVGDYEQYF. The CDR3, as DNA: TGTGCCAGCTCACCACGGGCGGGAGTAGGGGACTACGAGCAGTACTTC.

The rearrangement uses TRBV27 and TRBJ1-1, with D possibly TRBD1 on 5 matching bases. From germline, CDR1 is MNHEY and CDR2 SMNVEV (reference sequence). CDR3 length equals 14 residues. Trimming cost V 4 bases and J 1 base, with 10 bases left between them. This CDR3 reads CASSSRTPNTEAFF. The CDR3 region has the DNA TGTGCCAGCAGTTCCCGGACACCGAACACTGAAGCTTTCTTT.

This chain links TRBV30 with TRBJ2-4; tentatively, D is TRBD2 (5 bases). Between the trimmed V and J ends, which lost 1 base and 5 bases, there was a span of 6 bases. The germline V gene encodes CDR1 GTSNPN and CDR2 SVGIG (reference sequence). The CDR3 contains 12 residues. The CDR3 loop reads CAWSGSENIQYF. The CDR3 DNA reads TGTGCCTGGAGTGGTAGCGAAAACATTCAGTACTTC.

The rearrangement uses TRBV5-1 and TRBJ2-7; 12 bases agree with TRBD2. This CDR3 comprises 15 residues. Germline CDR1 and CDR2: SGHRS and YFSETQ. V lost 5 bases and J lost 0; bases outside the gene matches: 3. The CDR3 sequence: CASSKGLAGSYEQYF. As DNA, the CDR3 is TGCGCCAGCAGTAAGGGACTAGCGGGCTCCTACGAGCAGTACTTC.

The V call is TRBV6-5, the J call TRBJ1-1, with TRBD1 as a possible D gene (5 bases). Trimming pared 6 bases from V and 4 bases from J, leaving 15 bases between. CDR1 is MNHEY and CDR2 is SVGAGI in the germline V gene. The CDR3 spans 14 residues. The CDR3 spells CASRQGVEGTEAFF. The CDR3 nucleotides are TGTGCCAGCAGGCAAGGGGTGGAGGGCACTGAAGCTTTCTTT.

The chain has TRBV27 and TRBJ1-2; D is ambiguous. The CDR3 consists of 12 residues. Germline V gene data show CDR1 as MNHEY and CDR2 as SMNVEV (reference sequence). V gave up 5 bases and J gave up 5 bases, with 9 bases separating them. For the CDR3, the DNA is TGTGCCAGCAGTCAGTCGGGTTATGGCTACACCTTC. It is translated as CASSQSGYGYTF.

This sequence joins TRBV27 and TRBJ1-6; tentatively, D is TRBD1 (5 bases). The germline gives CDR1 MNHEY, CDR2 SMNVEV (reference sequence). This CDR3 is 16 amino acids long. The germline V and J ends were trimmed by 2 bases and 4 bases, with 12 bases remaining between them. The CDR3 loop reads CASSLGGGEYNSPLHF. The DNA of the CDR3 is TGTGCCAGCAGTTTAGGGGGAGGGGAGTATAATTCACCCCTCCACTTT.

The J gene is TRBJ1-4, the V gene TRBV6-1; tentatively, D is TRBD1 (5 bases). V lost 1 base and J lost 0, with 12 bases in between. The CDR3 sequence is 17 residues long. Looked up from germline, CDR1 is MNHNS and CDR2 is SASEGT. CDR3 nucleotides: TGTGCCAGCAGTGAAGTTCAGGGCTTTGCAACTAATGAAAAACTGTTTTTT. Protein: CASSEVQGFATNEKLFF.

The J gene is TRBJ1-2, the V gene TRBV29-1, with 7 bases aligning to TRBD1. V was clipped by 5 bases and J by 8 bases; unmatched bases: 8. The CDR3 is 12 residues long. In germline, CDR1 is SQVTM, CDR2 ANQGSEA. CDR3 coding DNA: TGCAGCGTTCGACAGGGCGATCAGGGCTACACCTTC. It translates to CSVRQGDQGYTF.

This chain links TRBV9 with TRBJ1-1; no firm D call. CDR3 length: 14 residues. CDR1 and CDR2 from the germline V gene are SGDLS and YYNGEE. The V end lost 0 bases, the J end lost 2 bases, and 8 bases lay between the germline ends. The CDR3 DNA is TGTGCCAGCAGCGTAGCTACAGATAACACTGAAGCTTTCTTT. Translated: CASSVATDNTEAFF.

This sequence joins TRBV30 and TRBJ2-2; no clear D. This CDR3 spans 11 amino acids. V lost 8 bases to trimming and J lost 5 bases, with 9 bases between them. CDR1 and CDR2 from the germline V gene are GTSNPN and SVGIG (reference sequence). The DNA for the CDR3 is TGTGCCCGAGGCCTGACCGGGGAGCTGTTTTTT. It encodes CARGLTGELFF.

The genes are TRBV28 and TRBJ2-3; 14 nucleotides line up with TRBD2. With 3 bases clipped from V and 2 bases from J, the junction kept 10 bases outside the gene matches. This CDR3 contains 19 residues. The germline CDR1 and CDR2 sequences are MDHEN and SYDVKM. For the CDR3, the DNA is TGTGCCAGCAGTTTCCTTCCGACGACTAGCGGGGGGGCCACAGATACGCAGTATTTT. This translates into CASSFLPTTSGGATDTQYF.

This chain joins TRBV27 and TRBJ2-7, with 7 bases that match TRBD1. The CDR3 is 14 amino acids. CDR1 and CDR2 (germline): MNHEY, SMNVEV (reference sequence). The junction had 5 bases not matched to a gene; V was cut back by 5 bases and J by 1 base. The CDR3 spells CASSPYRGSYEQYF. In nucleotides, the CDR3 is TGTGCCAGCAGTCCATACAGGGGATCCTACGAGCAGTACTTC.

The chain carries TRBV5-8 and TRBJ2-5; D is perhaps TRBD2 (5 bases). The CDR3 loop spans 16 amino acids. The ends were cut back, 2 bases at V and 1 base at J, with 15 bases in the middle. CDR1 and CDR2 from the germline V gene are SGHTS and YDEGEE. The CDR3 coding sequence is TGTGCCAGCAGCTTTAGTACGGGATTTCCCCAAGAGACCCAGTACTTC. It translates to CASSFSTGFPQETQYF.

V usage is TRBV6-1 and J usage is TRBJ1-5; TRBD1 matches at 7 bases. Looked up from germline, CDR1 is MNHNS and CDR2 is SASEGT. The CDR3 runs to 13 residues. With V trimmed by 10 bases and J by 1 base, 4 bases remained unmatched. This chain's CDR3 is CAIRTGSNQPQHF. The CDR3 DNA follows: TGTGCCATCAGGACAGGAAGCAATCAGCCCCAGCATTTT.

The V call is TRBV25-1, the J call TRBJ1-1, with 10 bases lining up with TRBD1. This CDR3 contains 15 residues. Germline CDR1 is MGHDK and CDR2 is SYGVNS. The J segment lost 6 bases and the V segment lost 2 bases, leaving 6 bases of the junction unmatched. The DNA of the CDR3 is TGTGCCAGCAGTGAAGTGGGACAGGGGCGCGCTGAAGCTTTCTTT. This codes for CASSEVGQGRAEAFF.

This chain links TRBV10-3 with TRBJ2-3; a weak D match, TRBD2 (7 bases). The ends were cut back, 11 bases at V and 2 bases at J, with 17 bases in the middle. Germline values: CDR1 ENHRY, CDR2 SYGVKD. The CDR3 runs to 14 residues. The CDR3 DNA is TGTGCCCTCGCCGGACAGCGGGACACAGATACGCAGTATTTT. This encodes CALAGQRDTDTQYF.

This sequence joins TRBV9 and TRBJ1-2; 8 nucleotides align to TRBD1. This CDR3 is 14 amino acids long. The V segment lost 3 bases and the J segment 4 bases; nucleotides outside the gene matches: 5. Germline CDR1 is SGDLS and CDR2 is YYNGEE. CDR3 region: CASSGRQGSYGYTF. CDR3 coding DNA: TGTGCCAGCAGCGGGAGACAGGGGTCCTATGGCTACACCTTC.

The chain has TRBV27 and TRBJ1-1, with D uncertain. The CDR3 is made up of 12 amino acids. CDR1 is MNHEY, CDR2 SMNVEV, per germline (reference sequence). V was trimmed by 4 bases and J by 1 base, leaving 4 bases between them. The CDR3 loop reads CASSSRNTEAFF. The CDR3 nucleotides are TGTGCCAGCAGTTCGAGGAACACTGAAGCTTTCTTT.